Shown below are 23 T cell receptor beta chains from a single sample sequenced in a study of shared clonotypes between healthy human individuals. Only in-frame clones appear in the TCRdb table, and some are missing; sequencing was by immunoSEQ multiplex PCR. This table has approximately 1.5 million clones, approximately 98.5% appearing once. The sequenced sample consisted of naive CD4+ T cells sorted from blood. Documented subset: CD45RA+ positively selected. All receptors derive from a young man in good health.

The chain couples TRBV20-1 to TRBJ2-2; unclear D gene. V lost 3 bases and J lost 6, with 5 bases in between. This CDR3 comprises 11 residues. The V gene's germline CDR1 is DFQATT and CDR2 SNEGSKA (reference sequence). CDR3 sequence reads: CSARVAGELFF. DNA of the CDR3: TGCAGTGCTAGGGTGGCCGGGGAGCTGTTTTTT.

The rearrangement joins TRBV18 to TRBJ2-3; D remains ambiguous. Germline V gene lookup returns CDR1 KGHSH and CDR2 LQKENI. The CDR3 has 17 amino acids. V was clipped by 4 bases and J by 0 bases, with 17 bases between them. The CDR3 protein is CASSLSTVTVSTDTQYF. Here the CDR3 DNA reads TGTGCCAGCTCACTATCAACAGTGACCGTAAGCACAGATACGCAGTATTTT. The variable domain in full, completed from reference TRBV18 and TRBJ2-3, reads NAGVMQNPRHLVRRRGQEARLRCSPMKGHSHVYWYRQLPEEGLKFMVYLQKENIIDESGMPKERFSAEFPKEGPSILRIQQVVRGDSAAYFCASSLSTVTVSTDTQYFGPGTRLTVL.

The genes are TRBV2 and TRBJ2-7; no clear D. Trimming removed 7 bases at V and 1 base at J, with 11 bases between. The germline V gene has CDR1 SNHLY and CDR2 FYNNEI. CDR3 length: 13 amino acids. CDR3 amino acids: CASTDDNSYEQYF. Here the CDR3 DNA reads TGTGCCAGCACCGATGACAATTCCTACGAGCAGTACTTC.

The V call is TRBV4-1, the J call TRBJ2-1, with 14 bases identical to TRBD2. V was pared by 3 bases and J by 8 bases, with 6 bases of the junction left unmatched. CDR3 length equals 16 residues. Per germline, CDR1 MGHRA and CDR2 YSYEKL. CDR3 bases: TGCGCCAGCAGCCATCTTGGGACTAGCGGGAGAGATGAGCAGTTCTTC. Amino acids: CASSHLGTSGRDEQFF.

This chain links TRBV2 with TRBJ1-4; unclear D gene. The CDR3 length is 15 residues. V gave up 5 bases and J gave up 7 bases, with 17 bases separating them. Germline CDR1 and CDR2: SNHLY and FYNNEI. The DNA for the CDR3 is TGTGCCAGCAGTTTCGGATTCGACGGAAGTGAAAAACTGTTTTTT. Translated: CASSFGFDGSEKLFF.

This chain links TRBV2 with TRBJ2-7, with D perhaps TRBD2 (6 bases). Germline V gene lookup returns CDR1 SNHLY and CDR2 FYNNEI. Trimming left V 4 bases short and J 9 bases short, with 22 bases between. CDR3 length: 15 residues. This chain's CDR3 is CASSAIPTSSEGQYF. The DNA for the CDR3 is TGTGCCAGCAGTGCCATCCCGACTAGTTCTGAAGGGCAGTACTTC. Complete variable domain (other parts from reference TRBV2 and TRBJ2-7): EPEVTQTPSHQVTQMGQEVILRCVPISNHLYFYWYRQILGQKVEFLVSFYNNEISEKSEIFDDQFSVERPDGSNFTLKIRSTKLEDSAMYFCASSAIPTSSEGQYFGPGTRLTVT.

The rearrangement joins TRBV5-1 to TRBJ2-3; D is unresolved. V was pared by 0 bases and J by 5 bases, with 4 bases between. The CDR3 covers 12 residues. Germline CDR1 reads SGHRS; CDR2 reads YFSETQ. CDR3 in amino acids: CASSLDVDTQYF. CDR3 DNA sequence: TGCGCCAGCAGCTTGGACGTAGATACGCAGTATTTT.

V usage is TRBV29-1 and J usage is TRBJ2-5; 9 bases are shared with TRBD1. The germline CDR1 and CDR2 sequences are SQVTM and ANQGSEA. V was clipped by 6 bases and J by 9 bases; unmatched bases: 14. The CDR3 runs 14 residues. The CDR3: CSVRTGARIEAQYF. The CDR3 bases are TGCAGCGTCCGGACAGGGGCTCGGATTGAGGCCCAGTACTTC. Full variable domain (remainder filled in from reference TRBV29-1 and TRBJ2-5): SAVISQKPSRDICQRGTSLTIQCQVDSQVTMMFWYRQQPGQSLTLIATANQGSEATYESGFVIDKFPISRPNLTFSTLTVSNMSPEDSSIYLCSVRTGARIEAQYFGPGTRLLVL.

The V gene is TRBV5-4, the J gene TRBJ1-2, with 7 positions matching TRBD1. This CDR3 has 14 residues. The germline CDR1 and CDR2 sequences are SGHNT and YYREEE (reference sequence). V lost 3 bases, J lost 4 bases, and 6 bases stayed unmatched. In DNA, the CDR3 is TGTGCCAGCAGCTCTAGGGGGCTCAGCTATGGCTACACCTTC. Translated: CASSSRGLSYGYTF.

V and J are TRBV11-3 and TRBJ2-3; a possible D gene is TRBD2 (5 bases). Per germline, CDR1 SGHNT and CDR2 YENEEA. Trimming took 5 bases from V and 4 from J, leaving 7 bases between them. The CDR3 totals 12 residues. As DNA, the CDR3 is TGTGCCAGCAGCCTTAGCGCAGATACGCAGTATTTT. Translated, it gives CASSLSADTQYF. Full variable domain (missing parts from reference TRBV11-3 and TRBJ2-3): EAGVVQSPRYKIIEKKQPVAFWCNPISGHNTLYWYLQNLGQGPELLIRYENEEAVDDSQLPKDRFSAERLKGVDSTLKIQPAELGDSAVYLCASSLSADTQYFGPGTRLTVL.

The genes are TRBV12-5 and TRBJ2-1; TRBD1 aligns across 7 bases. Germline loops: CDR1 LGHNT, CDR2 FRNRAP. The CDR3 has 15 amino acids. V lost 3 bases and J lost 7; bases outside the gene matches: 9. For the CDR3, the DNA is TGTGCTAGTGGTTTAGACACACAGGGGTGGAATGAGCAGTTCTTC. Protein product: CASGLDTQGWNEQFF.

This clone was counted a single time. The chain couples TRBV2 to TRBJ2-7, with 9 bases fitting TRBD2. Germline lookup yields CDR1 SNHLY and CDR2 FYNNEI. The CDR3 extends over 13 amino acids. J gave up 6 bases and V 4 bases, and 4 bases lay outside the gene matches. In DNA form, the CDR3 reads TGTGCCAGCAGTGGGTCTAGCGGGATCGAGCAGTACTTC. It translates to CASSGSSGIEQYF.

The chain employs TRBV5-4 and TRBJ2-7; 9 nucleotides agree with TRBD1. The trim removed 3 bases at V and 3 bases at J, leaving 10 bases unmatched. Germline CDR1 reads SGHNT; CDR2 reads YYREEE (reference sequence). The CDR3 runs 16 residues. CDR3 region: CASSYMTGTGNYEQYF. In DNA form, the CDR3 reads TGTGCCAGCAGCTACATGACCGGGACAGGGAACTACGAGCAGTACTTC. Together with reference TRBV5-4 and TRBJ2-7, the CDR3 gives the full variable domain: ETGVTQSPTHLIKTRGQQVTLRCSSQSGHNTVSWYQQALGQGPQFIFQYYREEENGRGNFPPRFSGLQFPNYSSELNVNALELDDSALYLCASSYMTGTGNYEQYFGPGTRLTVT.

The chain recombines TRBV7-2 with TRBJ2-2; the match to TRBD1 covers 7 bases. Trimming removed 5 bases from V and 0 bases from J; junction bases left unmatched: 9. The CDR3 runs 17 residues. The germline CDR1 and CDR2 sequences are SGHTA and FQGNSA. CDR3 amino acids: CASSHEPGTANTGELFF. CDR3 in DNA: TGTGCCAGCAGCCATGAACCCGGGACAGCGAACACCGGGGAGCTGTTTTTT.

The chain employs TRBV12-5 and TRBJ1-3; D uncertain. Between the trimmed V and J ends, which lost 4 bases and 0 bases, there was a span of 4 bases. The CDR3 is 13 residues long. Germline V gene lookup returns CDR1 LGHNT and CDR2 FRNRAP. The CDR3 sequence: CASGSASGNTIYF. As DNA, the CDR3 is TGTGCTAGTGGTTCAGCCTCTGGAAACACCATATATTTT.

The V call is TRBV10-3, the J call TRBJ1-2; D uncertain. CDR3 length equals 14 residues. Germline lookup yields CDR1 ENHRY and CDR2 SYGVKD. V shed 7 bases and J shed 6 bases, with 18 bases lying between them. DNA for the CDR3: TGTGCCATCACCTCCGCCCCAGACACAAATGGCTACACCTTC. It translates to CAITSAPDTNGYTF.

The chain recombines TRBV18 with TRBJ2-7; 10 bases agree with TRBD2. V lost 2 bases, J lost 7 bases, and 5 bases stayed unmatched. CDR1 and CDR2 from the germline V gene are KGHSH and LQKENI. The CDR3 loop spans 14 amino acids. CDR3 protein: CASSPAALAGEQYF. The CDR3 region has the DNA TGTGCCAGCTCACCAGCCGCACTAGCGGGGGAGCAGTACTTC.

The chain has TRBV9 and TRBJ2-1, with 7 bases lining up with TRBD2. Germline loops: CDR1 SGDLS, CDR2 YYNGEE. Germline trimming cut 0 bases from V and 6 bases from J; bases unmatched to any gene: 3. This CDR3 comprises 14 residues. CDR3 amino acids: CASSVDTSVNEQFF. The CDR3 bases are TGTGCCAGCAGCGTAGACACTAGCGTCAATGAGCAGTTCTTC. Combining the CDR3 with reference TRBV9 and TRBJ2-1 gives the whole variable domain DSGVTQTPKHLITATGQRVTLRCSPRSGDLSVYWYQQSLDQGLQFLIQYYNGEERAKGNILERFSAQQFPDLHSELNLSSLELGDSALYFCASSVDTSVNEQFFGPGTRLTVL.

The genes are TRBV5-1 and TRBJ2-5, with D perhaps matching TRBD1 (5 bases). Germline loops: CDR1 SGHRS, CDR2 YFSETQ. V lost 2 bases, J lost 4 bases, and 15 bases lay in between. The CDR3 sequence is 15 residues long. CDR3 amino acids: CASSLKTGVVETQYF. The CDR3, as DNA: TGCGCCAGCAGCTTAAAAACAGGAGTCGTAGAGACCCAGTACTTC. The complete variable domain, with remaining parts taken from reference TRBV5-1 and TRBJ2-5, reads KAGVTQTPRYLIKTRGQQVTLSCSPISGHRSVSWYQQTPGQGLQFLFEYFSETQRNKGNFPGRFSGRQFSNSRSEMNVSTLELGDSALYLCASSLKTGVVETQYFGPGTRLLVL.

The CDR3 DNA follows: TGTGCCAGCCTCGTCCCCAGGGACTCTGGAAACACCATATATTTT. Its translation is CASLVPRDSGNTIYF. The chain carries TRBV2 and TRBJ1-3; a possible D gene is TRBD1 (5 bases). The CDR3 is made up of 15 amino acids. The V gene lost 8 bases and the J gene lost 0 bases, with 14 bases spanning the gap. Germline lookup yields CDR1 SNHLY and CDR2 FYNNEI.

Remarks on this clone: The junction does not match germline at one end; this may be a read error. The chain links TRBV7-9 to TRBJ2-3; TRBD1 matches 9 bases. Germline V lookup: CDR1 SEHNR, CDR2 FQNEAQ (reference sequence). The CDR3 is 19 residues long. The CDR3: CASSFHQNRDRVVRDAQYF. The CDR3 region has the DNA TGTGCCAGCAGCTTCCACCAAAACCGGGACAGGGTTGTACGAGATGCGCAGTATTTT.

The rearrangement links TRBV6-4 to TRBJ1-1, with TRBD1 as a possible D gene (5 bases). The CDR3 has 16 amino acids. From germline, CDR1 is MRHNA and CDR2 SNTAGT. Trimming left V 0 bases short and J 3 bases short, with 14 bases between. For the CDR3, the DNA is TGTGCCAGCAGTGACTCACTTGGGGGGGAGGACACTGAAGCTTTCTTT. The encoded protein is CASSDSLGGEDTEAFF.

The CDR3: CSALTSGTGEQYF. CDR3 nucleotides: TGCAGCGCTCTTACTAGCGGGACCGGCGAGCAGTACTTC. The rearrangement joins TRBV29-1 to TRBJ2-7, with TRBD2 matching 10 bases. From germline, CDR1 is SQVTM and CDR2 ANQGSEA. There are 13 residues in the CDR3. Trimming took 7 bases from V and 6 from J; bases not matched to a gene: 9.